The sequence of this TCR beta chain was determined in a study of blood T cell repertoires in COVID-19. Across the study: T cells, B-cell-depleted T cells, or PBMCs supplied cDNA or gDNA.

This CDR3 comprises 15 residues. Trimming took 2 bases from V and 0 from J, leaving 6 bases between them. Germline CDR1 reads SGDLS; CDR2 reads YYNGEE. For this clone: This sample includes further DNA sequences coding for the same CDR3.

In the original analysis: How many nucleated cells were present was estimated from reference gene primer amplification. This table comes from immunoSEQ multiplex PCR, and its TCRdb copy is limited to in-frame clones, with some not included. V and J calls and clone size are those listed in that table; D and trimming were worked out from the DNA. The repertoire has roughly 350,000 clones, 85% of them found once; the top ten carry 3% to 4.5%. The origin of this receptor is a young woman with acute or convalescent COVID-19. The V call is TRBV9, the J call TRBJ2-6, with a weak D call TRBD1 (5 bases). The material sequenced was peripheral blood. This CDR3 reads CASSVDSSGANVLTF. The CDR3 DNA follows: TGTGCCAGCAGCGTCGACAGCTCTGGGGCCAACGTCCTGACTTTC.